A single sample is the source of the 10 T cell receptor beta chains below, sequenced in a study of blood T cell repertoires in COVID-19. Method: immunoSEQ multiplex PCR; TCRdb's copy keeps in-frame clones and lacks some. Here the sample spans about 59,000 clones, about 88% being singletons. Sequencing input: peripheral blood. These receptors were obtained from a man older than 75 in a cohort sampled during active COVID-19.

V and J are TRBV4-2 and TRBJ1-5; D possibly corresponds to TRBD1 (5 bases). CDR1 and CDR2 from the germline V gene are LGHNA and YNFKEQ. This CDR3 has 16 amino acids. V lost 3 bases and J 2 bases, leaving 14 bases between the germline ends. CDR3 DNA: TGTGCCAGCAGCCAGAGGACAACTGGGGGCAATCAGCCCCAGCATTTT. Its protein is CASSQRTTGGNQPQHF.

The chain has TRBV4-1 and TRBJ1-2; D possibly corresponds to TRBD1 (5 bases). The germline CDR1 and CDR2 sequences are MGHRA and YSYEKL. V lost 3 bases and J 4 bases, leaving 12 bases between the germline ends. This CDR3 has 14 amino acids. The CDR3 nucleotides are TGCGCCAGCAGCCAGCAACCGGGGGGCTATGGCTACACCTTC. This sequence encodes CASSQQPGGYGYTF.

The rearrangement uses TRBV7-9 and TRBJ2-7; 9 bases agree with TRBD1. CDR1 and CDR2 from the germline V gene are SEHNR and FQNEAQ (reference sequence). V gave up 2 bases and J gave up 5 bases; unmatched junction bases: 7. The CDR3 is made up of 15 amino acids. The DNA of the CDR3 is TGTGCCAGCAGCTTACTAGGACAGGGGAATAACGAGCAGTACTTC. Translating it yields CASSLLGQGNNEQYF.

The chain uses TRBV2 and TRBJ1-2; D is unresolved. The CDR3 contains 14 residues. Germline-derived CDR1 and CDR2 are SNHLY and FYNNEI. Trimming removed 2 bases from V and 4 bases from J, with 11 bases in between. CDR3 sequence: CASSELDGGYGYTF. CDR3 in DNA: TGTGCCAGCAGTGAATTGGATGGCGGCTATGGCTACACCTTC.

The V and J genes are TRBV4-1 and TRBJ2-1, with 9 positions matching TRBD2. V dropped 0 bases and J dropped 1; count of bases not matched to a gene: 7. The CDR3 totals 18 residues. The germline V gene has CDR1 MGHRA and CDR2 YSYEKL. The DNA of the CDR3 is TGCGCCAGCAGCCAAGATTCGCGGAGCGGGAGGTCCTACAATGAGCAGTTCTTC. Its translation is CASSQDSRSGRSYNEQFF.

The chain recombines TRBV7-9 with TRBJ2-7; 9 nucleotides align to TRBD1. This CDR3 contains 12 residues. The germline V gene has CDR1 SEHNR and CDR2 FQNEAQ (reference sequence). Trimming cost V 9 bases and J 5 bases; bases outside gene matches: 5. Here the CDR3 DNA reads TGTGCCAGTACGGGACAGGGTAACGAGCAGTACTTC. Translating gives CASTGQGNEQYF.

The V gene is TRBV12-3 or TRBV12-4, the J gene TRBJ1-2; 10 nucleotides line up with TRBD1. V lost 5 bases to trimming and J lost 7 bases; unmatched junction nucleotides: 4. The CDR3 loop spans 13 amino acids. CDR3 residues: CASSPGTGVGYTF. The CDR3 region has the DNA TGTGCCAGCAGTCCCGGGACAGGGGTTGGCTACACCTTC.

This rearrangement joins TRBV30 to TRBJ1-1, with 7 bases that match TRBD1. The germline gives CDR1 GTSNPN, CDR2 SVGIG (reference sequence). The ends lost 7 bases at V and 6 bases at J; junction bases unmatched: 11. This CDR3 contains 13 residues. The CDR3 nucleotides are TGTGCCTCCAGACAGGGAGTAAAGGCTGAAGCTTTCTTT. It translates to CASRQGVKAEAFF.

The V and J genes are TRBV19 and TRBJ1-5, with D uncertain. The CDR3 is 13 amino acids. Trimming shortened V by 3 bases and J by 2 bases, and 5 bases separated the two germline ends. Germline V lookup: CDR1 LNHDA, CDR2 SQIVND (reference sequence). CDR3: CASSMRGNQPQHF. In nucleotides, the CDR3 is TGTGCCAGTAGTATGAGGGGCAATCAGCCCCAGCATTTT.

In its sample, this clone was seen a few times. V usage is TRBV6-5 and J usage is TRBJ2-1; 8 nucleotides agree with TRBD1. CDR1 and CDR2 from the germline V gene are MNHEY and SVGAGI. J was trimmed by 5 bases and V by 6 bases; bases with no gene match: 6. The CDR3 is 14 amino acids. The CDR3 DNA reads as TGTGCCAGCAGGGACAGGGTTTTCGACAATGAGCAGTTCTTC. Translating it yields CASRDRVFDNEQFF.